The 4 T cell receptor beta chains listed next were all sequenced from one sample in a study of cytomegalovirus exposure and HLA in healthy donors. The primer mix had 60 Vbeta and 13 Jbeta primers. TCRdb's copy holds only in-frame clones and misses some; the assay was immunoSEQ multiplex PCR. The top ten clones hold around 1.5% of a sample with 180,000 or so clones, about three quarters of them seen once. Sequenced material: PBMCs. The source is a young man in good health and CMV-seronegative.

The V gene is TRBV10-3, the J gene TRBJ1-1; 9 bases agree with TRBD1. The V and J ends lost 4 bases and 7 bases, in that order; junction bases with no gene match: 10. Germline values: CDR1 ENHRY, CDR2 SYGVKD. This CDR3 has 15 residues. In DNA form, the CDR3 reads TGTGCCATCAGTGGCCAGGGGACAGGGCGGGGTGAAGCTTTCTTT. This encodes CAISGQGTGRGEAFF.

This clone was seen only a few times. In DNA form, the CDR3 reads TGTGCCAGCAGTTCCCCTCGGGGGGCGGGTTATGGCTACACCTTC. Residues: CASSSPRGAGYGYTF. The chain combines TRBV28 with TRBJ1-2, with D possibly matching TRBD1 (6 bases). There are 15 residues in the CDR3. Trimming left V 4 bases short and J 5 bases short, with 17 bases between. Germline V gives CDR1 MDHEN, CDR2 SYDVKM.

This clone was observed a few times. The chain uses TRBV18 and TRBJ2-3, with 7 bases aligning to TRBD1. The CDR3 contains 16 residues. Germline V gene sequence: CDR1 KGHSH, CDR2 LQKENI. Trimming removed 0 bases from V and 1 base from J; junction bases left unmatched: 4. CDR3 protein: CASSPPIGTGTDTQYF. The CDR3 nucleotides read TGTGCCAGCTCACCACCGATTGGGACAGGCACAGATACGCAGTATTTT.

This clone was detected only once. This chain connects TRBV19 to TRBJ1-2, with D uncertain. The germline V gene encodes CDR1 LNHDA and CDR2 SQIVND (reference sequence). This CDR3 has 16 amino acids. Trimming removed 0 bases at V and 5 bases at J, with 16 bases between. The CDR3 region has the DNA TGTGCCAGTAGTATAGATCGCCAGGCCGCCAGATATGGCTACACCTTC. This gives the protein CASSIDRQAARYGYTF.